The rows below give T cell receptor beta chains drawn from one sample of a study of T cell responses to AZD1222 COVID-19 vaccine. The method was immunoSEQ multiplex PCR; TCRdb's version includes in-frame clones alone and lacks a portion of them. The sample includes 140,000 to 150,000 clones, 85% to 95% seen only once; the top ten take 1.5% to 2%. Here the sequenced sample was peripheral blood, taken on day 0 of AZD1222 vaccination. The receptors here all came from an adult in good health. Each CDR3 is given without its conserved first and last residue.

>13|TRBJ1-2|TRBV19
ASTPSGGAGYGYT
>12|TRBJ2-3|TRBV5-5
ASSLVSSTDTQY
>11|TRBJ2-7|TRBV2
ASSDLQGGEQY
>14|TRBJ1-2|TRBV11-2
ASSLIKGIGPGVST
>12|TRBJ1-2|TRBV7-9
ASSLVGTNYGYT
>13|TRBJ2-3|TRBV5-1
ASSLEDFFTDTQY
>9|TRBJ1-1|TRBV20-1
SAHESTIAF
>12|TRBJ1-4|TRBV12-2
ASRLDRGDEKLF
>10|TRBJ1-5|TRBV2
ASSEVGGSQH
>14|TRBJ1-2|TRBV27
ASSPGQGLFGDGYT
>13|TRBJ1-2|TRBV6-4
ASSDSGTGIDGYT
>15|TRBJ2-3|TRBV2
ASSEAWRSGSTDTQY
>14|TRBJ2-7|TRBV27
ASSPIPTGTPYEQY
>11|TRBJ1-1|TRBV12-3/TRBV12-4
ASNLGVDTEAF
>15|TRBJ2-1|TRBV3-1/TRBV3-2
ASSQGVAGGAYNEQF
>14|TRBJ1-5|TRBV18
ASSKTGGASNQPQH
>11|TRBJ2-5|TRBV5-1
ASISGIGETQY
>14|TRBJ1-6|TRBV7-9
ASARWTGAYNSPLH
>11|TRBJ1-2|TRBV6-5
ANSFDRQYGYT
>13|TRBJ2-7|TRBV29-1
SVVRQGIFPPEQY
>22|TRBJ2-1|TRBV6-1
ASSEHGLTEMGFVGPFTYNEQF
>11|TRBJ2-5|TRBV5-1
ASSLQDRGTQY
>11|TRBJ1-3|TRBV9
ASSPWGGNTIY
>13|TRBJ2-2|TRBV29-1
SVEGTARNTGELF
>12|TRBJ2-7|TRBV10-2
AGPLGGPSYEQY
>13|TRBJ2-2|TRBV15
ATSRGQGLSGELF
>13|TRBJ2-1|TRBV6-2/TRBV6-3
ASSYGSGSYNEQF
>12|TRBJ1-5|TRBV2
ASSESSGWQPQH
>11|TRBJ1-1|TRBV27
ASSLGVLTEAF
>10|TRBJ2-7|TRBV3-1/TRBV3-2
ASSRNEYEQY
>13|TRBJ1-5|TRBV5-1
ASAVRTGGNQPQH
>16|TRBJ2-1|TRBV7-3
ASSLQHILGGAYNEQF
>15|TRBJ2-3|TRBV9
ASSVQGHVRFTDTQY
>11|TRBJ2-1|TRBV12-3/TRBV12-4
ASTPGPYNEQF
>12|TRBJ1-1|TRBV5-1
ASSLVRGHTEAF
>12|TRBJ2-5|TRBV7-9
ASSLVRAQETQY
>11|TRBJ1-2|TRBV12-3/TRBV12-4
ASSSGEFSGYT
>15|TRBJ2-1|TRBV9
ASSRMRGTGSRNEQF
>12|TRBJ1-6|TRBV6-6
ASSYFSQGGDLH
>12|TRBJ1-2|TRBV5-4
ASSSPGQGDGYT
>11|TRBJ1-3|TRBV6-5
ASFWEVGNTIY
>15|TRBJ2-1|TRBV3-1/TRBV3-2
ASSPLSGGGSLYEQF
>13|TRBJ1-2|TRBV4-1
ASSQSPDREYGYT
>13|TRBJ1-6|TRBV7-3
ASSLSSLGNSPLH
>11|TRBJ1-1|TRBV2
ASTQGARTEAF
>13|TRBJ1-2|TRBV4-1
ASSQDPGANYGYT
>15|TRBJ2-1|TRBV5-6
ASSSPRTLSSYNEQF
>8|TRBJ1-2|TRBV20-1
SASDEGYT
>11|TRBJ1-1|TRBV11-2
ASSSIQDTEAF
>12|TRBJ1-4|TRBV18
ASSPQTGSEKLF
>15|TRBJ1-5|TRBV19
ASSRGRTLTYNQPQH
>13|TRBJ1-1|TRBV15
ATSRDPNPRLGAF